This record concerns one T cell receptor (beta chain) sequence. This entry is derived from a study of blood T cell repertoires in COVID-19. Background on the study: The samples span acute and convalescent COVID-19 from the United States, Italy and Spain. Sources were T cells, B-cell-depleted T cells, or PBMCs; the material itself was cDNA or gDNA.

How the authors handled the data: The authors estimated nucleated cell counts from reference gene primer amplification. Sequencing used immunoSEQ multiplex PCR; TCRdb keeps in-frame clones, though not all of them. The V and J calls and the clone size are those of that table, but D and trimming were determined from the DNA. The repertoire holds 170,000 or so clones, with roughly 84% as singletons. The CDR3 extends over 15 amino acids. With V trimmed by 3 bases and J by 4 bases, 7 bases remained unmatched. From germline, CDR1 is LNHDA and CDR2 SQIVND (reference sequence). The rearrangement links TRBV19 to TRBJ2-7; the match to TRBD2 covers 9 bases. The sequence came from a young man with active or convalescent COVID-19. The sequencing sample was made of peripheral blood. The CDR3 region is CASSIGGGELYEQYF. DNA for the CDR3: TGTGCCAGTAGTATTGGCGGGGGGGAGCTATACGAGCAGTACTTC.